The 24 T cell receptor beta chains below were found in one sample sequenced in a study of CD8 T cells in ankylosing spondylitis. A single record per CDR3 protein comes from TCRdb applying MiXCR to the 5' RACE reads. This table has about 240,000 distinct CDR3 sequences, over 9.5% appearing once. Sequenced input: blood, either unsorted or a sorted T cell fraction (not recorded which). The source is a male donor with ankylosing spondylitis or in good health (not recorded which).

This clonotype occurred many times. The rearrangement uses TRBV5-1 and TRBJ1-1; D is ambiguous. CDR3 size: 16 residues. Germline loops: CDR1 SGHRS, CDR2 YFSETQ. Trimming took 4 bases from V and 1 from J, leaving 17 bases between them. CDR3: CASSVLAGSQNTEAFF. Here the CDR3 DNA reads TGCGCCAGCAGCGTTCTTGCCGGGAGCCAGAACACTGAAGCTTTCTTT. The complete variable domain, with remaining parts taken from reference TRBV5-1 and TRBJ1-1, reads KAGVTQTPRYLIKTRGQQVTLSCSPISGHRSVSWYQQTPGQGLQFLFEYFSETQRNKGNFPGRFSGRQFSNSRSEMNVSTLELGDSALYLCASSVLAGSQNTEAFFGQGTRLTVV.

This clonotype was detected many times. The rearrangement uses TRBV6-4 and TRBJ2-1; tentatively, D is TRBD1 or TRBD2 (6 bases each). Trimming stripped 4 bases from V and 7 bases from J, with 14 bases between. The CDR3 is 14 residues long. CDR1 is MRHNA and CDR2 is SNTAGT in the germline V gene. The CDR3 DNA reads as TGTGCCAGCAGTGCACACAGGGAGGCTAATGAGCAGTTCTTC. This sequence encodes CASSAHREANEQFF.

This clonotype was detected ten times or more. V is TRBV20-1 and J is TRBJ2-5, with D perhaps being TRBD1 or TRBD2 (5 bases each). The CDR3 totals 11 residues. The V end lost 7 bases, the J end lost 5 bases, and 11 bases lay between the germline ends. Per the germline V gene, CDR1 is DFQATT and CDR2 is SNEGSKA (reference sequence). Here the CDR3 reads CSGGIGETQYF. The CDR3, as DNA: TGCAGTGGGGGGATTGGGGAGACCCAGTACTTC.

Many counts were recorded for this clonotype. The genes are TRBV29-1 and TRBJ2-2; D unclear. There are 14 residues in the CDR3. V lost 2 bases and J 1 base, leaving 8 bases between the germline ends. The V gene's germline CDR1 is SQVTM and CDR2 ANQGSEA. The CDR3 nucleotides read TGCAGCGTTGAAAAAAACCAGAACACCGGGGAGCTGTTTTTT. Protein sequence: CSVEKNQNTGELFF.

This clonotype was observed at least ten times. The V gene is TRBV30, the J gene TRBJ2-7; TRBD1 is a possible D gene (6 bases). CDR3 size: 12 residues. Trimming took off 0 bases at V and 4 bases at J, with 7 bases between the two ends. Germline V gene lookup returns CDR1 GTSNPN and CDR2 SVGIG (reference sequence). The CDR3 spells CAWSVQGYEQYF. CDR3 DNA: TGTGCCTGGAGTGTACAGGGATACGAGCAGTACTTC.

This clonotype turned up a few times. CDR3: CASSYGQGSNTEAFF. CDR3 in DNA: TGTGCCAGCAGCTACGGACAGGGTTCGAACACTGAAGCTTTCTTT. The rearrangement joins TRBV7-2 to TRBJ1-1, with 8 bases identical to TRBD1. This CDR3 spans 15 amino acids. CDR1 is SGHTA and CDR2 is FQGNSA in the germline V gene. V was pared by 4 bases and J by 1 base, with 5 bases of the junction left unmatched.

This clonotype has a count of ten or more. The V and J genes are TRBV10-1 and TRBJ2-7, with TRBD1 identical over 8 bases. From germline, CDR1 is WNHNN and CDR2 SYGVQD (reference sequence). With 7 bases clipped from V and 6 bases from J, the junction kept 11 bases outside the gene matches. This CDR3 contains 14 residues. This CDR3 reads CASTMDRVDGEQYF. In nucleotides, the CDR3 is TGCGCCAGCACTATGGACAGGGTGGATGGCGAGCAGTACTTC.

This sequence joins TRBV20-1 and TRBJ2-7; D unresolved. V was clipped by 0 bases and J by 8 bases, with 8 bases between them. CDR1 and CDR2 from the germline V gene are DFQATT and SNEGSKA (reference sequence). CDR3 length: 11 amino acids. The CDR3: CSARDNHKQYF. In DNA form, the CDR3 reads TGCAGTGCTAGAGATAATCATAAGCAGTACTTC.

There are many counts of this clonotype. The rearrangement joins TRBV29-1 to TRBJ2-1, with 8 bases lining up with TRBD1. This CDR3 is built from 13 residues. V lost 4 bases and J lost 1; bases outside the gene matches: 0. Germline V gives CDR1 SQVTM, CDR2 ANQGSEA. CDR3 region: CSVGQGSYNEQFF. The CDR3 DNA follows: TGCAGCGTTGGACAGGGGTCCTACAATGAGCAGTTCTTC.

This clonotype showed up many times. The CDR3 is CASSPDRGNQPQHF. DNA of the CDR3: TGTGCCAGCAGTCCCGACCGTGGCAATCAGCCCCAGCATTTT. This chain links TRBV7-9 with TRBJ1-5; D not resolved. Trimming took off 6 bases at V and 2 bases at J, with 11 bases between the two ends. The germline V gene encodes CDR1 SEHNR and CDR2 FQNEAQ (reference sequence). The CDR3 totals 14 residues.

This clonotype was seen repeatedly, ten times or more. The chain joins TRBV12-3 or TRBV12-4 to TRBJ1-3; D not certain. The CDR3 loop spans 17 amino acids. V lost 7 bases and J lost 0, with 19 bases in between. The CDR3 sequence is CASTLQNFENSGNTIYF. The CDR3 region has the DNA TGTGCCAGCACCCTCCAGAACTTCGAGAACTCTGGAAACACCATATATTTT.

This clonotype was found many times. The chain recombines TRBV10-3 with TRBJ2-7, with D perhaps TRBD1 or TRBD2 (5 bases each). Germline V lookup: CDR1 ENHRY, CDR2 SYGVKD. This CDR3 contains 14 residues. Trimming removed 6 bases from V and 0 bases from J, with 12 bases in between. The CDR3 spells CAISGTAISYEQYF. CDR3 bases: TGTGCCATCAGCGGGACGGCAATCTCCTACGAGCAGTACTTC.

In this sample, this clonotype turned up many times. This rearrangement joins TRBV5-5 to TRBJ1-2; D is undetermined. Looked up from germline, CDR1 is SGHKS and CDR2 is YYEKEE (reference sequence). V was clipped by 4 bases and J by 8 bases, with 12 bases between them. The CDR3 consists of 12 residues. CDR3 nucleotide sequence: TGTGCCAGCAGCCTAACGGCGGACGGCTACACCTTC. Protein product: CASSLTADGYTF.

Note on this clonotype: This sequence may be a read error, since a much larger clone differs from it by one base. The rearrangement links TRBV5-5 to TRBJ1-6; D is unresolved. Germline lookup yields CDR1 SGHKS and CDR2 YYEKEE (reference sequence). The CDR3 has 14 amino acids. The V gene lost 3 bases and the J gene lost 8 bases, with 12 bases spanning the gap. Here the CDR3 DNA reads TGTGCCAGCAGCTCAGCTAGGGCCTATTCACCCCTCCACTTT. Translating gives CASSSARAYSPLHF.

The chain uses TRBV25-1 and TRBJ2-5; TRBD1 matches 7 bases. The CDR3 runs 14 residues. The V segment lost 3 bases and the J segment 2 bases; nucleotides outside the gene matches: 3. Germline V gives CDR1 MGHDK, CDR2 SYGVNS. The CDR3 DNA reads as TGTGCCAGCAGTGAGAAGACAGGGCAAGAGACCCAGTACTTC. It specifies CASSEKTGQETQYF.

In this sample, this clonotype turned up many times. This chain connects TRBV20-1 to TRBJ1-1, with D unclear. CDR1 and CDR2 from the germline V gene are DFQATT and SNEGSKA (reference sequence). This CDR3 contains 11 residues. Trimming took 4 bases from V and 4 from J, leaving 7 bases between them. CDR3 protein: CSAIWGTEAFF. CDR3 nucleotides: TGCAGTGCTATTTGGGGCACTGAAGCTTTCTTT.

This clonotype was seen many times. CDR3 amino acids: CASSLGTLAFF. CDR3 bases: TGTGCCAGCAGCCTTGGGACATTGGCTTTCTTT. The J gene is TRBJ1-1, the V gene TRBV7-2; possible D gene TRBD1, 6 bases. Trimming took 5 bases from V and 11 from J, leaving 12 bases between them. CDR1 is SGHTA, CDR2 FQGNSA, per germline. The CDR3 totals 11 residues. The complete variable domain, with remaining parts taken from reference TRBV7-2 and TRBJ1-1, reads GAGVSQSPSNKVTEKGKDVELRCDPISGHTALYWYRQSLGQGLEFLIYFQGNSAPDKSGLPSDRFSAERTGGSVSTLTIQRTQQEDSAVYLCASSLGTLAFFGQGTRLTVV.

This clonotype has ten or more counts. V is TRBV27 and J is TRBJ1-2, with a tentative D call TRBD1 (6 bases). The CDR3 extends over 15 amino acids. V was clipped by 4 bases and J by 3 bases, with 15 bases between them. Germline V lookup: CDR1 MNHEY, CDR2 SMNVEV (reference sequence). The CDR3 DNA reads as TGTGCCAGCAGTTATTCATCAGGGGTCCACTATGGCTACACCTTC. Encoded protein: CASSYSSGVHYGYTF.

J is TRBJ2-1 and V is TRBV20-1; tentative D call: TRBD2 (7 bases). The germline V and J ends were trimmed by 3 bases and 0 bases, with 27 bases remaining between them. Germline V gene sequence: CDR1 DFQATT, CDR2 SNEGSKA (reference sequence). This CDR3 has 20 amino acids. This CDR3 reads CSARVGVRAGALSSYNEQFF. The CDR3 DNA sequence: TGCAGTGCTAGGGTCGGGGTGAGGGCGGGGGCCTTGAGCTCCTACAATGAGCAGTTCTTC.

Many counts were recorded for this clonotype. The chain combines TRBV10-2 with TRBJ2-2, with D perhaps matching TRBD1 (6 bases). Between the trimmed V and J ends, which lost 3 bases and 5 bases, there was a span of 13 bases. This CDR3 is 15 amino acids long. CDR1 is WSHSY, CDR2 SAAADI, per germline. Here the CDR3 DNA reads TGCGCCAGCAGTGAAGAGAGGGGGTGGACCGGGGAGCTGTTTTTT. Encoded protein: CASSEERGWTGELFF.

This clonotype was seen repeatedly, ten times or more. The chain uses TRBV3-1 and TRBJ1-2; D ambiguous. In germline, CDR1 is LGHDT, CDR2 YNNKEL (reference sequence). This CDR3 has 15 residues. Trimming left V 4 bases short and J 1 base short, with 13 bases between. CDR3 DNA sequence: TGTGCCAGCAGCCCAGTGCTGACGGATAACTATGGCTACACCTTC. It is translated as CASSPVLTDNYGYTF. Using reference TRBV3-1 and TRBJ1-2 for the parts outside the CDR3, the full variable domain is DTAVSQTPKYLVTQMGNDKSIKCEQNLGHDTMYWYKQDSKKFLKIMFSYNNKELIINETVPNRFSPKSPDKAHLNLHINSLELGDSAVYFCASSPVLTDNYGYTFGSGTRLTVV.

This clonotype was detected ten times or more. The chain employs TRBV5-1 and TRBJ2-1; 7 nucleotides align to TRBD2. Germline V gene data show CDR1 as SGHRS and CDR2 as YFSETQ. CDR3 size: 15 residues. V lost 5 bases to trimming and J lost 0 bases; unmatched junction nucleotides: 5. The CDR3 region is CASSSGTTSYNEQFF. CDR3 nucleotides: TGCGCCAGCAGTTCCGGGACTACCTCCTACAATGAGCAGTTCTTC.

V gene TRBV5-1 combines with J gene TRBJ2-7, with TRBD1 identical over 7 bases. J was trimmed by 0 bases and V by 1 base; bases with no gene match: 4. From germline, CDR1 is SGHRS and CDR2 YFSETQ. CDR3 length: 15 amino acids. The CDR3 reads CASSLLQGSSYEQYF. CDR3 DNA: TGCGCCAGCAGCTTGCTACAGGGGAGCTCCTACGAGCAGTACTTC.

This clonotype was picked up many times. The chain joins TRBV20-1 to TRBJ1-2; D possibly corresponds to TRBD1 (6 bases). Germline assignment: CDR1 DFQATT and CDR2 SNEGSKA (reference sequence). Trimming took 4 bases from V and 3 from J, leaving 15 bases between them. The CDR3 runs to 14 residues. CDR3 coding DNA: TGCAGTGCTAAAGGACAGAGGGAATACTATGGCTACACCTTC. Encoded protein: CSAKGQREYYGYTF.